The 11 T cell receptor beta chains in this list originate from one sample, sequenced in a study of cytomegalovirus exposure and HLA in healthy donors. The PCR made use of 60 Vbeta and 13 Jbeta primers. The data were produced by immunoSEQ multiplex PCR, yet TCRdb's version contains in-frame clones alone and is incomplete. Of over 90,000 clones in the sample, roughly 76% were seen once. Sequencing used PBMCs. The receptors were gathered from a woman aged 55-69 years in good health and CMV-seropositive.

The chain couples TRBV15 to TRBJ2-7; possible D gene TRBD2, 6 bases. Germline V gives CDR1 LNHNV, CDR2 YYDKDF (reference sequence). CDR3 length: 14 residues. The V end was cut by 1 base, the J end by 4 bases, with 11 bases between. CDR3 sequence: CATSRASGHYEQYF. In nucleotides, the CDR3 is TGTGCCACCAGCAGAGCAAGCGGGCATTACGAGCAGTACTTC.

The chain is built from TRBV2 and TRBJ2-7; D perhaps matches TRBD1 (6 bases). Germline loops: CDR1 SNHLY, CDR2 FYNNEI. The CDR3 runs 13 residues. Between the trimmed V and J ends, which lost 9 bases and 4 bases, there was a span of 16 bases. The CDR3 loop reads CASRAPTGYEQYF. The CDR3 region has the DNA TGTGCCAGTCGGGCCCCTACAGGGTACGAGCAGTACTTC.

This chain connects TRBV7-2 to TRBJ2-2; no definite D call. V lost 2 bases and J lost 3, with 7 bases in between. Germline assignment: CDR1 SGHTA and CDR2 FQGNSA. This CDR3 has 14 amino acids. The CDR3 reads CASSLFPDTGELFF. The CDR3 DNA follows: TGTGCCAGCAGCTTATTCCCGGACACCGGGGAGCTGTTTTTT.

The V call is TRBV30, the J call TRBJ1-3; D unresolved. The V gene's germline CDR1 is GTSNPN and CDR2 SVGIG (reference sequence). V was cut by 2 bases and J by 5 bases, with 16 bases left in between. The CDR3 length is 15 residues. The CDR3 nucleotides are TGTGCCTGGAGTCCACGCGAGACATTAAGAAACACCATATATTTT. Amino acids: CAWSPRETLRNTIYF.

This clone was found once. The J gene is TRBJ1-2, the V gene TRBV5-6; perhaps TRBD1 as D (5 bases). V was clipped by 6 bases and J by 2 bases, with 14 bases between them. This CDR3 spans 14 amino acids. Germline CDR1 is SGHDT and CDR2 is YYEEEE. The CDR3 sequence: CASNTGTENYGYTF. CDR3 DNA sequence: TGTGCCAGCAACACCGGGACTGAGAACTATGGCTACACCTTC.

The chain uses TRBV10-3 and TRBJ2-2, with TRBD1 as a possible D gene (5 bases). The CDR3 has 16 amino acids. Germline V gene lookup returns CDR1 ENHRY and CDR2 SYGVKD. The V end lost 3 bases, the J end lost 0 bases, and 11 bases lay between the germline ends. The CDR3 region is CAISDGALTNTGELFF. CDR3 sequence (DNA): TGTGCCATCAGTGATGGGGCGCTAACGAACACCGGGGAGCTGTTTTTT.

The chain combines TRBV10-2 with TRBJ2-1, with 9 bases aligning to TRBD2. The length of the CDR3 is 16 residues. V shed 3 bases and J 3 bases; nucleotides not matched to a gene: 6. CDR1 is WSHSY, CDR2 SAAADI, per germline. The chain's CDR3 is CASSEGSGSLYNEQFF. The CDR3 bases are TGCGCCAGCAGTGAAGGTAGCGGGAGTCTCTACAATGAGCAGTTCTTC.

The chain joins TRBV7-8 to TRBJ2-5; 7 bases map to TRBD2. V shed 1 base and J 3 bases; nucleotides not matched to a gene: 8. The CDR3 has 16 amino acids. Germline V gene lookup returns CDR1 SGHVS and CDR2 FQNEAQ. The CDR3 sequence is CASSLGSAGTKETQYF. In nucleotides, the CDR3 is TGTGCCAGCAGCTTAGGGTCGGCAGGGACTAAAGAGACCCAGTACTTC.

This chain links TRBV6-1 with TRBJ1-2; a weak D match, TRBD1 (6 bases). Looked up from germline, CDR1 is MNHNS and CDR2 is SASEGT. V lost 2 bases and J 4 bases, leaving 14 bases between the germline ends. This CDR3 is built from 15 residues. CDR3 residues: CASSEPYRAGYGYTF. The CDR3, as DNA: TGTGCCAGCAGTGAACCCTACAGGGCGGGCTATGGCTACACCTTC.

The genes are TRBV9 and TRBJ2-3; 10 bases map to TRBD2. The J segment lost 0 bases and the V segment lost 1 base, leaving 11 bases of the junction unmatched. There are 19 residues in the CDR3. Germline V gives CDR1 SGDLS, CDR2 YYNGEE. CDR3 amino acids: CASSVNLAGVGASTDTQYF. CDR3 coding DNA: TGTGCCAGCAGCGTAAATCTAGCGGGAGTGGGGGCTAGCACAGATACGCAGTATTTT.

The V and J genes are TRBV5-4 and TRBJ1-6; tentatively, D is TRBD1 (5 bases). In germline, CDR1 is SGHNT, CDR2 YYREEE (reference sequence). The ends were cut back, 4 bases at V and 12 bases at J, with 14 bases in the middle. The length of the CDR3 is 13 residues. The CDR3 DNA sequence: TGTGCCAGCAGCCCACCATCGGGGGGACCCCTCCACTTT. Residues: CASSPPSGGPLHF.